These 14 T cell receptor beta chains came from one sample sequenced in a study of shared clonotypes between healthy human individuals. Method: immunoSEQ multiplex PCR; TCRdb's copy keeps in-frame clones and lacks some. The repertoire has 2.3 million or so clones, 85% to 95% of them found once; the top ten carry 0.3% to 0.4%. The specimen was naive CD4+ T cells from PBMCs. Subset meaning: CD45RA+ positively selected. The origin of the receptors is a man younger than 30 in good health. Some clones in this sample may be carry-over from other donors' samples.

The rearrangement uses TRBV6-5 and TRBJ2-2; D may be TRBD1 (6 bases). V shed 6 bases and J shed 6 bases, with 11 bases lying between them. Germline loops: CDR1 MNHEY, CDR2 SVGAGI. The CDR3 sequence is 13 residues long. CDR3 sequence (DNA): TGTGCCAGCAGACAGGGCTTGGCCGGGGAGCTGTTTTTT. Protein product: CASRQGLAGELFF.

The chain uses TRBV5-1 and TRBJ2-3, with D uncertain. The CDR3 sequence is 13 residues long. Trimming removed 0 bases at V and 7 bases at J, with 9 bases between. Germline V gene lookup returns CDR1 SGHRS and CDR2 YFSETQ. CDR3: CASSLDRGNTQYF. The CDR3 region has the DNA TGCGCCAGCAGCTTGGACCGAGGTAATACGCAGTATTTT.

CDR3 DNA: TGTGCCAGCAGTTTAGGCCCGGGACAGAGCTATGGCTACACCTTC. It yields the protein CASSLGPGQSYGYTF. This chain links TRBV28 with TRBJ1-2, with 7 bases matching TRBD1. The CDR3 has 15 amino acids. After removal of 2 bases from V and 4 bases from J, the junction contained 7 bases not matched to a gene. The germline V gene has CDR1 MDHEN and CDR2 SYDVKM.

Comment on this clone: Other DNA sequences in the same sample also yield this CDR3. V is TRBV5-4 and J is TRBJ2-6; D gene uncertain. V was trimmed by 0 bases and J by 2 bases, leaving 0 bases between them. This CDR3 spans 13 amino acids. CDR1 is SGHNT, CDR2 YYREEE, per germline (reference sequence). CDR3 in DNA: TGTGCCAGCAGCTTGGCTGGGGCCAACGTCCTGACTTTC. As protein: CASSLAGANVLTF. Full variable domain (outside the CDR3, taken from reference TRBV5-4 and TRBJ2-6): ETGVTQSPTHLIKTRGQQVTLRCSSQSGHNTVSWYQQALGQGPQFIFQYYREEENGRGNFPPRFSGLQFPNYSSELNVNALELDDSALYLCASSLAGANVLTFGAGSRLTVL.

The genes are TRBV28 and TRBJ2-7; 10 bases are shared with TRBD2. The CDR3 is 17 amino acids. V dropped 5 bases and J dropped 0; count of bases not matched to a gene: 10. The germline V gene encodes CDR1 MDHEN and CDR2 SYDVKM. CDR3 residues: CASSLSGRSQSSYEQYF. The CDR3 nucleotides read TGTGCCAGCAGTCTTAGCGGGAGGAGCCAGAGCTCCTACGAGCAGTACTTC.

The gene calls are TRBV9 and TRBJ2-4; 12 nucleotides match TRBD2. V shed 3 bases, J shed 5 bases, and the junction held 3 bases outside the gene matches. The CDR3 has 15 residues. In germline, CDR1 is SGDLS, CDR2 YYNGEE. CDR3 sequence reads: CASSATSGRQNIQYF. In nucleotides, the CDR3 is TGTGCCAGCAGCGCGACTAGCGGGAGACAAAACATTCAGTACTTC.

The chain recombines TRBV5-1 with TRBJ2-3; either TRBD1 or TRBD2 may supply D (6 bases each). The CDR3 sequence is 16 residues long. Germline V gene data show CDR1 as SGHRS and CDR2 as YFSETQ. The ends were cut back, 0 bases at V and 2 bases at J, with 13 bases in the middle. This CDR3 reads CASSLVLAGHTDTQYF. The CDR3, as DNA: TGCGCCAGCAGCTTGGTTTTGGCGGGACACACAGATACGCAGTATTTT. Full variable domain (rest looked up from reference TRBV5-1 and TRBJ2-3): KAGVTQTPRYLIKTRGQQVTLSCSPISGHRSVSWYQQTPGQGLQFLFEYFSETQRNKGNFPGRFSGRQFSNSRSEMNVSTLELGDSALYLCASSLVLAGHTDTQYFGPGTRLTVL.

This chain joins TRBV19 and TRBJ1-1; TRBD1 matches at 7 bases. This CDR3 contains 19 residues. In germline, CDR1 is LNHDA, CDR2 SQIVND (reference sequence). V lost 6 bases and J lost 0; bases outside the gene matches: 19. In nucleotides, the CDR3 is TGTGCCAGTAGCCGATCCCGGGACAGCCTAAGTTTCATGAACACTGAAGCTTTCTTT. Amino acid sequence: CASSRSRDSLSFMNTEAFF.

This chain links TRBV18 with TRBJ2-2, with D maybe TRBD1 (5 bases). Germline V CDR1 and CDR2: KGHSH, LQKENI. With 2 bases removed from V and 0 bases from J, the gap between germline ends came to 16 bases. This CDR3 contains 18 residues. The CDR3 coding sequence is TGTGCCAGCTCACCAAGGTTCAGGGCAGGACCGAACACCGGGGAGCTGTTTTTT. The encoded protein is CASSPRFRAGPNTGELFF.

The CDR3: CASSHLAGTGTDLEKLFF. The CDR3 region has the DNA TGTGCCAGCTCCCACCTAGCGGGGACCGGGACAGACCTAGAAAAACTGTTTTTT. This rearrangement joins TRBV18 to TRBJ1-4; 7 nucleotides align to TRBD1. Per the germline V gene, CDR1 is KGHSH and CDR2 is LQKENI. This CDR3 comprises 18 residues. Trimming at V came to 6 bases and at J to 8 bases, leaving 21 bases not matched to a gene.

This clone was picked up a small number of times. The chain recombines TRBV10-3 with TRBJ1-2, with D maybe TRBD1 (6 bases). Germline CDR1 and CDR2: ENHRY and SYGVKD. Trimming pared 4 bases from V and 2 bases from J, leaving 8 bases between. The CDR3 spans 13 residues. DNA of the CDR3: TGTGCCATCAGTGGGGACACCAACTATGGCTACACCTTC. Translating it yields CAISGDTNYGYTF.

The V and J genes are TRBV4-2 and TRBJ2-2; D is ambiguous. The V end lost 0 bases, the J end lost 0 bases, and 8 bases lay between the germline ends. The CDR3 is made up of 16 amino acids. Germline V CDR1 and CDR2: LGHNA, YNFKEQ. CDR3 region: CASSQELTSNTGELFF. In nucleotides, the CDR3 is TGTGCCAGCAGCCAAGAACTAACCTCGAACACCGGGGAGCTGTTTTTT.

The V gene is TRBV5-3, the J gene TRBJ2-5, with 9 bases matching TRBD1. TRBV5-3 is an ORF for which the function is uncertain. The J segment lost 5 bases and the V segment lost 7 bases, leaving 18 bases of the junction unmatched. The CDR3 sequence is 17 residues long. CDR3 bases: TGTGCCAGAGGCAAGCGGCGCTGGGACAGGGACTCGGAGACCCAGTACTTC. This encodes CARGKRRWDRDSETQYF.

Turning to this clone: The sample holds other DNA sequences that translate to the same CDR3. The chain employs TRBV6-5 and TRBJ1-2; no clear D. CDR3 length: 12 residues. The V gene lost 0 bases and the J gene lost 7 bases, with 6 bases spanning the gap. Germline V gives CDR1 MNHEY, CDR2 SVGAGI. The CDR3: CASSYSRSGYTF. The CDR3 DNA follows: TGTGCCAGCAGTTACTCTCGAAGTGGCTACACCTTC.